Listed below are T cell receptor beta chains from one sample, sequenced in a study of shared clonotypes between healthy human individuals. Here immunoSEQ multiplex PCR was the method, and the copy in TCRdb shows in-frame clones only, minus some. Among about 710,000 clones listed, around 73% were seen once. Sample: memory CD4+ T cells sorted from blood. The receptors were sampled from a young woman in good health. Each CDR3 is given with its conserved first and last residue. The order of the fields is clone size, V gene, J gene, D gene, CDR3 DNA, CDR3 protein. A D gene is named only where the DNA matches it firmly. Size tells how often a clone was seen (once, few, many) or the class of an expanded clone, and some rows leave it out.

.	TRBV11-2	TRBJ2-7	.	TGTGCCAGCAGCGCACGTACGATATTCTCCTACGAGCAGTACTTC	CASSARTIFSYEQYF
.	TRBV29-1	TRBJ2-7	TRBD1	TGCAGCGTTGAAGAGGGGACAGGGGGCTACGAGCAGTACTTC	CSVEEGTGGYEQYF
.	TRBV28	TRBJ1-1	.	TGTGCCAGCAGTTCGACAGCGGTAGCTTTCTTT	CASSSTAVAFF
many	TRBV7-2	TRBJ1-2	.	TGTGCCAGCAGCTCCCCCCGAGGAATTAACTATGGCTACACCTTC	CASSSPRGINYGYTF
.	TRBV28	TRBJ2-7	TRBD1	TGTGCCAGCAGTACACAGGGGGGATCGCCCTACGAGCAGTACTTC	CASSTQGGSPYEQYF
.	TRBV7-9	TRBJ1-2	.	TGTGCCAGCAGCTCTGGACAGAAAAGGGACTATGGCTACACCTTC	CASSSGQKRDYGYTF
.	TRBV7-9	TRBJ2-1	TRBD2	TGTGCCAGCAGCTCCGACCAGCAACCGGGACTAGCGGGGAACAATGAGCAGTTCTTC	CASSSDQQPGLAGNNEQFF
few	TRBV5-1	TRBJ1-5	TRBD1	TGCGCCAGCAGCTTGGGGGGACAGGGGGCCGAACCCCAGCATTTT	CASSLGGQGAEPQHF
.	TRBV5-1	TRBJ2-7	.	TGCGCCAGCAGCCCCGCTACCGGGAGCGCACCCTACGAGCAGTACTTC	CASSPATGSAPYEQYF
.	TRBV7-9	TRBJ2-2	TRBD1	TGTGCCAGCAGCCAGGGACAGGGGACCGGGGAGCTGTTTTTT	CASSQGQGTGELFF
.	TRBV6-1	TRBJ2-1	TRBD2	TGTGCCAGCAGTGAAGATTGGGGGGGTGAGCAGTTCTTC	CASSEDWGGEQFF
few	TRBV18	TRBJ1-2	TRBD1	TGTGCCAGCTCACCACCGGGACAGCATAACTATGGCTACACCTTC	CASSPPGQHNYGYTF
.	TRBV28	TRBJ2-2	.	TGTGCCAGCAGTACCCGACCCTACACCGGGGAGCTGTTTTTT	CASSTRPYTGELFF
.	TRBV9	TRBJ2-1	.	TGTGCCAGCAGCGTAGGGGGGGCCTCGGATGAGCAGTTCTTC	CASSVGGASDEQFF
once	TRBV6-5	TRBJ2-2	TRBD2	TGTGCCAGCAGTTTTCTAGCGGGAGCCGACACCGGGGAGCTGTTTTTT	CASSFLAGADTGELFF
.	TRBV29-1	TRBJ2-3	TRBD2	TGCAGCGGGAAGACTAGCGGGAGGGCCGTAGATACGCAGTATTTT	CSGKTSGRAVDTQYF
.	TRBV10-3	TRBJ2-7	.	TGTGCCATCAGTGAGTCGGCTTACGAGCAGTACTTC	CAISESAYEQYF
.	TRBV4-1	TRBJ1-1	.	TGCGCCAGCAGCCACGTGGTCGTGTGGGGTGGGGACACTGAAGCTTTCTTT	CASSHVVVWGGDTEAFF
.	TRBV7-8	TRBJ1-5	.	TGTGCCAGCAGCTTAGTTAGGGTTGGCAATCAGCCCCAGCATTTT	CASSLVRVGNQPQHF
.	TRBV27	TRBJ2-2	TRBD1	TGTGCCAGCACCCGGGGACAGGGGGCGCGAAGGGCCGGGGAGCTGTTTTTT	CASTRGQGARRAGELFF
.	TRBV28	TRBJ1-1	.	TGTGCCAGCAGTTTATTGGGGGGCCGAGTGGCTGAAGCTTTCTTT	CASSLLGGRVAEAFF
many	TRBV7-3	TRBJ1-1	.	TGTGCCAGCAGCTTAGGAGAGGACACTGAAGCTTTCTTT	CASSLGEDTEAFF
.	TRBV5-4	TRBJ2-5	TRBD2	TGTGCCAGCAGCTTTGGGGGAGGGCCGATGGAGACCCAGTACTTC	CASSFGGGPMETQYF
.	TRBV27	TRBJ1-2	.	TGTGCCAGCAGTACCGGCGGGGCCACAGGAGGTCGGGTCTATGGCTACACCTTC	CASSTGGATGGRVYGYTF
.	TRBV29-1	TRBJ2-5	.	TGCAGCGCACAGGGTCCCCAAGAGACCCAGTACTTC	CSAQGPQETQYF
.	TRBV6-6	TRBJ1-5	.	TGTGCCAGCGCCTTAGGACGAGTCAATCAGCCCCAGCATTTT	CASALGRVNQPQHF
few	TRBV5-1	TRBJ2-1	TRBD1	TGCGCCAGCAGCCTGGGGACAGGGGGCGATGAGCAGTTCTTC	CASSLGTGGDEQFF
.	TRBV5-8	TRBJ1-2	.	TGTGCCAGCAGCTTGATTTCAGGGAACTATGGCTACACCTTC	CASSLISGNYGYTF
.	TRBV19	TRBJ2-7	TRBD2	TGTGCCAGTAGCCCGATCCCCAGCGGGAGTATCTACGAGCAGTACTTC	CASSPIPSGSIYEQYF
.	TRBV2	TRBJ2-1	TRBD2	TGTGCCAGCACCCTAGAACGGGAGGTGAATGAGCAGTTCTTC	CASTLEREVNEQFF
many	TRBV9	TRBJ2-3	.	TGTGCCAGCAGCCCAGACTTTGGAGATACGCAGTATTTT	CASSPDFGDTQYF
.	TRBV6-4	TRBJ1-1	TRBD1	TGTGCCAGCAGTAGCCCCCAGGGACAGGGCCTTAGGAACACTGAAGCTTTCTTT	CASSSPQGQGLRNTEAFF
.	TRBV30	TRBJ2-7	TRBD1	TGTGCCTGGAGTCCCCGGGACAGACATCCCTACGAGCAGTACTTC	CAWSPRDRHPYEQYF
.	TRBV18	TRBJ2-1	.	TGTGCCAGCTCACCGGACGGCAGTGAGCAGTTCTTC	CASSPDGSEQFF
.	TRBV7-6	TRBJ2-2	TRBD2	TGTGCCAGCAGCTTAGGGACTAGCACCGGGGAGCTGTTTTTT	CASSLGTSTGELFF
.	TRBV5-1	TRBJ2-7	.	TGCGCCAGCAGCTTGGGGGGTATAAGTTCGGCCGAGCAGTACTTC	CASSLGGISSAEQYF
many	TRBV5-6	TRBJ1-2	.	TGTGCCAGCAGCTTGGCCGGAATCCCGGGCGGAGGGGGGAGCTATGGCTACACCTTC	CASSLAGIPGGGGSYGYTF
.	TRBV6-5	TRBJ2-5	TRBD1	TGTGCCAGCAGTTCACATGGGACAGGGGTTGGGGAGACCCAGTACTTC	CASSSHGTGVGETQYF
.	TRBV2	TRBJ1-2	.	TGTGCCAGCAGTGAAGAGGCTGGGCGGACCTATGGCTACACCTTC	CASSEEAGRTYGYTF
.	TRBV27	TRBJ2-7	.	TGTGCCAGCAGTTTATATAGGACAGCTACCTACGAGCAGTACTTC	CASSLYRTATYEQYF
.	TRBV7-3	TRBJ2-3	.	TGTGCCAGCAGCCCCTCGGGCCGCACAGATACGCAGTATTTT	CASSPSGRTDTQYF
.	TRBV28	TRBJ2-7	.	TGTGCCAGCAGTTTCTCGTCGGGATCCTACGAGCAGTACTTC	CASSFSSGSYEQYF
.	TRBV27	TRBJ1-1	.	TGTGCCAGCAGTCTGCTGACGGGGATGAACACTGAAGCTTTCTTT	CASSLLTGMNTEAFF
once	TRBV23-1	TRBJ2-7	.	TGCGCCAGCAGTCTGCCCCGGGACACGGCCCACCATTACGAGCAGTACTTC	CASSLPRDTAHHYEQYF
.	TRBV2	TRBJ2-7	.	TGTGCCAGCAGCGGCGGGACAGACTACGAGCAGTACTTC	CASSGGTDYEQYF
.	TRBV7-9	TRBJ1-2	.	TGTGCCAGCAGCCTTAGTGGCACCTATGGCTACACCTTC	CASSLSGTYGYTF
.	TRBV15	TRBJ1-3	TRBD1	TGTGCCACCAGCAGAGGTGGACAGGGCAGGGTCTCTGGAAACACCATATATTTT	CATSRGGQGRVSGNTIYF
.	TRBV5-1	TRBJ1-1	.	TGCGCCAGTTGGGAGGGGGCTGAAGCTTTCTTT	CASWEGAEAFF
.	TRBV28	TRBJ1-2	TRBD1	TGTGCCAGCAGTCAGGACAGGGCGTATGGCTACACCTTC	CASSQDRAYGYTF
.	TRBV4-1	TRBJ1-5	.	TGCGCCAGCAGCCAAGAGGGCTTCGGGAACAATCAGCCCCAGCATTTT	CASSQEGFGNNQPQHF
.	TRBV2	TRBJ1-3	.	TGTGCCAGCAGTGCCGACGACTCTGGAAACACCATATATTTT	CASSADDSGNTIYF
.	TRBV2	TRBJ1-2	TRBD1	TGTGCCAGCATGTGGGGACAGTCGATGATAGATGGCTACACCTTC	CASMWGQSMIDGYTF